A selection of T cell receptor beta chains follows, all from one sample in a study of T cell repertoires in cytomegalovirus infection. The antigens for these receptors are not known. TCRdb redid the calling of the reads with MiXCR, one entry per CDR3 protein. Of some 270,000 distinct CDR3 sequences in the sample, approximately 22% were seen once. This specimen was cultured PBMCs, taken from culture after CMV antigen stimulation. The receptors were sampled from a human donor in good health (CMV status not recorded). Some clones in this sample may be carry-over from other donors' samples. Both conserved end residues are part of each CDR3. Clone size, where shown, is once, few, many, or a class for clones that have expanded.

>TRBV7-2|TRBJ1-2|many
CASSLGPSPVNYGYTF
>TRBV6-1|TRBJ2-1|many
CASGRGSGSLNEQFF
>TRBV6-2/TRBV6-3|TRBJ2-5|-
CASTNSGSETQYF
>TRBV4-3|TRBJ2-2|few
CASSQDLGGLSNTGELFF
>TRBV27|TRBJ2-1|-
CASSPPSGRYYRHNEQFF
>TRBV11-2|TRBJ2-1|-
CASSLARLAGEQFF
>TRBV7-2|TRBJ2-4|many
CASSLALAGGRAKNIQYF
>TRBV7-2|TRBJ1-2|many
CASSSRRQTEANYGYTF
>TRBV20-1|TRBJ2-3|few
CSASRQVLMGTQYF
>TRBV7-6|TRBJ2-5|many
CASSAQTSGQETQYF
>TRBV7-2|TRBJ1-1|many
CASSAQGGTEAFF
>TRBV6-5|TRBJ1-2|few
CASSYSTGGDYGYTF
>TRBV12-3/TRBV12-4|TRBJ2-7|few
CASSPTSGRGEQYF
>TRBV2|TRBJ1-5|-
CASSEGEGNQPQHF
>TRBV7-8|TRBJ2-5|many
CASSPGTSGRAQETQYF
>TRBV7-6|TRBJ1-1|many
CASSSDRENTEAFF
>TRBV5-4|TRBJ2-7|few
CASRIESQDVVEQYF
>TRBV11-2|TRBJ2-3|-
CASSRGGDRVPTDTQYF
>TRBV4-1|TRBJ2-7|-
CASSQDTILALSSYEQYF
>TRBV7-2|TRBJ2-1|many
CASSLVPAGGPGEQFF
>TRBV6-2/TRBV6-3|TRBJ2-5|-
CASSYPREKETQYF
>TRBV28|TRBJ1-1|-
CASTGGAYTEAFF
>TRBV19|TRBJ2-2|few
CASSMGQGAKTGELFF
>TRBV10-3|TRBJ2-7|-
CAISDPAQTGSYEQYF
>TRBV12-3/TRBV12-4|TRBJ1-1|many
CASSRRWPEAFF
>TRBV12-3/TRBV12-4|TRBJ2-7|few
CASSLGTGWEQYF
>TRBV12-3/TRBV12-4|TRBJ1-1|many
CASSPNVGQHTEAFF